The text below deals with one TCR beta chain. Antigen specificity is unknown. It was with 60 Vbeta and 13 Jbeta primers that the PCR ran. Libraries were prepared by immunoSEQ multiplex PCR; TCRdb keeps only in-frame clonotypes and omits some of them. The sample lists around 170,000 clones, around 80% seen once, with 1.5% to 2% in the top ten. This sample is part of a study of cytomegalovirus exposure and HLA in healthy donors. Findings and caveats of the study: Using the classifier, cytomegalovirus status was reportedly diagnosed with high specificity and sensitivity. Analysis was carried out at a later point, and it linked a missense DCLRE1C variant to TCR beta V- and J-gene trimming.

This CDR3 comprises 17 residues. V gave up 1 base and J gave up 4 bases; unmatched junction bases: 8. In germline, CDR1 is KGHSH, CDR2 LQKENI. Every donor was a healthy person donating bone marrow. Material: PBMCs. The chain recombines TRBV18 with TRBJ2-2, with 8 bases aligning to TRBD1. This clonotype was obtained from a woman aged 25 to 45 in good health and CMV-seronegative. CDR3: CASSPLSTGGVTGELFF. CDR3 sequence (DNA): TGTGCCAGCTCACCACTATCTACAGGGGGAGTCACCGGGGAGCTGTTTTTT.